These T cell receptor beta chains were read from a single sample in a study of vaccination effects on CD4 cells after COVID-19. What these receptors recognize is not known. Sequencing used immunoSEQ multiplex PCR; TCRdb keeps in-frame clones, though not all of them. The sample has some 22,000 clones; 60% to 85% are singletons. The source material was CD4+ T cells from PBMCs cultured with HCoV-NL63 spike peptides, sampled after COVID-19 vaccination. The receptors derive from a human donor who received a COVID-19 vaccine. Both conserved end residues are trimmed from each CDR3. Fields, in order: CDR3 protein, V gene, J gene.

CDR3: ASRPAGLAKNIQY
V: TRBV27
J: TRBJ2-4

CDR3: ASSLAGNYGYT
V: TRBV5-4
J: TRBJ1-2

CDR3: ASRDQKEFTEAF
V: TRBV6-5
J: TRBJ1-1

CDR3: ASSLRGTEAF
V: TRBV6-5
J: TRBJ1-1

CDR3: ASSPSSGGIYNEQF
V: TRBV3-1/TRBV3-2
J: TRBJ2-1

CDR3: ASSWTSGGAVDTQY
V: TRBV2
J: TRBJ2-3

CDR3: ASSLAGLQY
V: TRBV6-5
J: TRBJ2-3

CDR3: ASLRDRTDTQY
V: TRBV12-3/TRBV12-4
J: TRBJ2-3

CDR3: ASGQVYNEQF
V: TRBV2
J: TRBJ2-1

CDR3: ASSNRDGTELF
V: TRBV7-9
J: TRBJ2-2

CDR3: ASSQGVPQY
V: TRBV14
J: TRBJ2-5

CDR3: ASSLEATVYGYT
V: TRBV11-2
J: TRBJ1-2

CDR3: ASSPTGQGWVNTIY
V: TRBV9
J: TRBJ1-3

CDR3: ASSPDSDREYQETQY
V: TRBV4-1
J: TRBJ2-5

CDR3: ASSLYRGSGRETQY
V: TRBV28
J: TRBJ2-5

CDR3: ASSLYPGLPSSYNSPLH
V: TRBV27
J: TRBJ1-6

CDR3: ASGLALSPGLGAF
V: TRBV12-5
J: TRBJ1-1

CDR3: ASSEIGIYYGYT
V: TRBV6-1
J: TRBJ1-2

CDR3: ASSVGLDGWVHEQF
V: TRBV9
J: TRBJ2-1

CDR3: ASSQDGGGFQETQY
V: TRBV4-2
J: TRBJ2-5

CDR3: ASSWTEATEAF
V: TRBV12-3/TRBV12-4
J: TRBJ1-1

CDR3: ASSTYRGPYQETQY
V: TRBV18
J: TRBJ2-5

CDR3: ASSRNRVGNSPLH
V: TRBV9
J: TRBJ1-6

CDR3: ASSPGQGMNTEAF
V: TRBV18
J: TRBJ1-1

CDR3: SASGGRGNQPQH
V: TRBV20-1
J: TRBJ1-5

CDR3: AWGQADPTNTQY
V: TRBV30
J: TRBJ2-3

CDR3: ASSLRGGQETQY
V: TRBV11-3
J: TRBJ2-5

CDR3: ASSLKTSGRAYEQY
V: TRBV3-1/TRBV3-2
J: TRBJ2-7

CDR3: ASSRREGYT
V: TRBV7-8
J: TRBJ1-2

CDR3: ASKEAGTEAF
V: TRBV28
J: TRBJ1-1

CDR3: SASTPGYGYT
V: TRBV20-1
J: TRBJ1-2

CDR3: ASSPGQLIVSSGANVLT
V: TRBV19
J: TRBJ2-6

CDR3: ASSWTDHDVGSYNSPLH
V: TRBV28
J: TRBJ1-6

CDR3: ASSHYPRDRGGNTIY
V: TRBV23-1
J: TRBJ1-3

CDR3: ASKERQGAYGYT
V: TRBV19
J: TRBJ1-2

CDR3: ASSSRGGTNTGELF
V: TRBV28
J: TRBJ2-2

CDR3: ASSPWTGSNEKLF
V: TRBV6-5
J: TRBJ1-4

CDR3: ASRLRTGPNEKLF
V: TRBV7-2
J: TRBJ1-4

CDR3: ASSYSGQGNSPLH
V: TRBV6-5
J: TRBJ1-6

CDR3: ASSQTPGHPEAF
V: TRBV13
J: TRBJ1-1

CDR3: ASSLWDNSPLH
V: TRBV27
J: TRBJ1-6

CDR3: ASSQDRVDTQY
V: TRBV4-1
J: TRBJ2-3

CDR3: ASSYSRVPGGNTIY
V: TRBV6-5
J: TRBJ1-3

CDR3: ASSESASYNEQF
V: TRBV2
J: TRBJ2-1

CDR3: ASSQAGAFPDSGNTIY
V: TRBV3-1/TRBV3-2
J: TRBJ1-3

CDR3: ASSPGGVDNEQY
V: TRBV6-6
J: TRBJ2-7

CDR3: ASSRGLAGEQY
V: TRBV5-6
J: TRBJ2-7

CDR3: ATSRDGDRTDTEAF
V: TRBV15
J: TRBJ1-1

CDR3: ASNPGRLNQPQH
V: TRBV19
J: TRBJ1-5

CDR3: SVSVGPDIQY
V: TRBV29-1
J: TRBJ2-4

CDR3: ASSQPPKSHEQF
V: TRBV4-1
J: TRBJ2-1

CDR3: ASSQLTGVDYGYT
V: TRBV3-1/TRBV3-2
J: TRBJ1-2

CDR3: ASSYNLAGEAYEQY
V: TRBV6-5
J: TRBJ2-7

CDR3: ASSLSGVGGYT
V: TRBV7-9
J: TRBJ1-2